Listed below are T cell receptor beta chains from one sample, sequenced in a study of blood T cell repertoires in COVID-19. Repertoires were generated with immunoSEQ multiplex PCR, while TCRdb's copy carries only in-frame clones and drops some. The table shows hundreds of thousands of clones, with 84% occurring only once. The sequenced sample consisted of peripheral blood. The receptor source for this set is a human donor in a cohort sampled during active COVID-19. CDR3s include the opening cysteine and the closing phenylalanine or tryptophan. The order of the fields is V gene, clone size, D gene, J gene, CDR3 protein, CDR3 DNA. D genes are given only for firm matches. Clone size is shown for a subset of rows, as once, few, many or a class of expanded clone.

TRBV18	many	TRBD1	TRBJ1-3	CASSPRTGTNSGNTIYF	TGTGCCAGCTCACCCAGGACAGGGACGAACTCTGGAAACACCATATATTTT
TRBV10-1	NA	TRBD1	TRBJ2-3	CASTRDRETDTQYF	TGCGCCAGCACTCGGGACAGGGAGACAGATACGCAGTATTTT
TRBV9	NA	TRBD2	TRBJ2-3	CASSVVPSGGDTDTQYF	TGTGCCAGCAGCGTAGTTCCCAGCGGGGGGGACACAGATACGCAGTATTTT
TRBV10-3	NA	TRBD1	TRBJ2-1	CATDRGGLNEQFF	TGTGCCACTGACAGGGGCGGTTTGAATGAGCAGTTCTTC
TRBV23-1	NA	NA	TRBJ2-7	CASSQWELEGLYEQYF	TGCGCCAGCAGTCAATGGGAACTAGAGGGTCTCTACGAGCAGTACTTC
TRBV5-4	NA	NA	TRBJ2-2	CASSPGGPSNTGELFF	TGTGCCAGCAGCCCCGGAGGTCCATCGAACACCGGGGAGCTGTTTTTT
TRBV5-1	NA	NA	TRBJ1-2	CASNFDGGRDFDGYTF	TGCGCCAGCAACTTCGACGGGGGGCGAGATTTCGATGGCTACACCTTC
TRBV29-1	NA	NA	TRBJ1-1	CSVEFRGKNTEAFF	TGCAGCGTTGAGTTCAGGGGAAAGAACACTGAAGCTTTCTTT
TRBV28	NA	NA	TRBJ1-6	CASSLGTGYTPLHF	TGTGCCAGCAGTTTGGGCACAGGCTATACACCCCTCCACTTT
TRBV5-1	NA	NA	TRBJ2-1	CASSLRRSSYNEQFF	TGCGCCAGCAGCTTACGACGGAGCTCCTACAATGAGCAGTTCTTC
TRBV6-5	NA	NA	TRBJ1-2	CASSDTGYGYTF	TGTGCCAGCAGCGATACAGGGTATGGCTACACCTTC
TRBV23-1	NA	NA	TRBJ2-6	CASSQSRSIRTGANVLTF	TGCGCCAGCAGTCAATCGAGGAGTATAAGGACTGGGGCCAACGTCCTGACTTTC
TRBV2	NA	TRBD1	TRBJ1-2	CASSSQGSHGYTF	TGTGCCAGCAGTTCACAGGGGTCACATGGCTACACCTTC
TRBV19	NA	NA	TRBJ1-5	CASKTDRSSNQPQHF	TGTGCCAGTAAAACAGACAGGAGTAGCAATCAGCCCCAGCATTTT